What follows describes a single T cell receptor (beta chain). V shed 4 bases and J shed 11 bases, with 12 bases lying between them. CDR1 is SGDLS, CDR2 YYNGEE, per germline. The length of the CDR3 is 11 residues. The authors' processing: Amplifying reference gene primers gave estimates of nucleated cell counts. Libraries were prepared by immunoSEQ multiplex PCR; TCRdb keeps only in-frame clonotypes and omits some of them. The V and J calls and clone size are taken from that table; D and trimming were inferred from the DNA. Of 65,000 to 80,000 clones in the sample, roughly four fifths are singletons; the top ten hold around a fifth. The data were taken from a study of blood T cell repertoires in COVID-19. Across the whole study: T cells, B-cell-depleted T cells, or PBMCs supplied cDNA or gDNA.

This rearrangement joins TRBV9 to TRBJ1-1; no clear D. The TCR comes from a human donor in a cohort sampled during active COVID-19. The sequenced sample was peripheral blood. The DNA for the CDR3 is TGTGCCAGCAGCCGGGGTTATGACGCTTTCTTT. Translating it yields CASSRGYDAFF.